This entry lists 23 T cell receptor beta chains sequenced from one sample in a study of regulatory T cells in long-lasting Graves disease. Construction of the TCR beta libraries employed iRepertoire HTBI primers in conjunction with Arm-PCR of CDR3 regions. Each CDR3 protein gets one entry after TCRdb re-called the multiplex PCR reads with MiXCR. The data contain hundreds of thousands of distinct CDR3 sequences, roughly 15% of them singletons. As to time point: newly diagnosed GD, antithyroid drugs for less than 3 months. PBMC-derived RNA was used for the TCR library. These data are also associated with another study on T cells in Graves' hyperthyroidism and ophthalmopathy.

The sequencing here drew on peripheral blood mononuclear cells (PBMCs), taken at new diagnosis, from a patient treated with antithyroid drugs. The receptors come from a man aged 18-30 years with Graves disease.

This chain connects TRBV7-2 to TRBJ1-2; D call uncertain. The V and J ends lost 5 bases and 2 bases respectively, with 12 bases between them. Germline V gene lookup returns CDR1 SGHTA and CDR2 FQGNSA. The CDR3 spans 14 residues. The CDR3 spells CASSHRQGNYGYTF. CDR3 sequence (DNA): TGTGCCAGCAGCCATAGGCAAGGGAACTATGGCTACACCTTC.

V usage is TRBV14 and J usage is TRBJ2-7, with 13 bases aligning to TRBD2. V dropped 3 bases and J dropped 6; count of bases not matched to a gene: 5. Germline-derived CDR1 and CDR2 are SGHDN and FVKESK. The CDR3 totals 15 residues. Here the CDR3 reads CASSHPGLAGIEQYF. In DNA form, the CDR3 reads TGTGCCAGCAGCCACCCGGGACTAGCGGGAATCGAGCAGTACTTC. The whole variable domain, remainder taken from reference TRBV14 and TRBJ2-7, is EAGVTQFPSHSVIEKGQTVTLRCDPISGHDNLYWYRRVMGKEIKFLLHFVKESKQDESGMPNNRFLAERTGGTYSTLKVQPAELEDSGVYFCASSHPGLAGIEQYFGPGTRLTVT.

This clonotype was counted at least ten times. J is TRBJ2-3 and V is TRBV11-2; D might be TRBD1 (5 bases). The CDR3 loop spans 14 amino acids. The V end was cut by 5 bases, the J end by 2 bases, with 11 bases between. Germline CDR1 reads SGHAT; CDR2 reads FQNNGV. CDR3 nucleotides: TGTGCCAGCAGCCCGCCAGGGATCACAGATACGCAGTATTTT. It translates to CASSPPGITDTQYF. Drawing the rest from reference TRBV11-2 and TRBJ2-3, the complete variable domain is EAGVAQSPRYKIIEKRQSVAFWCNPISGHATLYWYQQILGQGPKLLIQFQNNGVVDDSQLPKDRFSAERLKGVDSTLKIQPAKLEDSAVYLCASSPPGITDTQYFGPGTRLTVL.

This clonotype came up a few times. This sequence joins TRBV15 and TRBJ2-5; D is uncertain. Between the trimmed V and J ends, which lost 4 bases and 7 bases, there was a span of 7 bases. Germline assignment: CDR1 LNHNV and CDR2 YYDKDF (reference sequence). CDR3 size: 11 residues. The CDR3: CATSISVTQYF. The CDR3 region has the DNA TGTGCCACCAGCATCTCCGTGACCCAGTACTTC.

This clonotype has at least ten counts. The chain uses TRBV12-3 or TRBV12-4 and TRBJ1-5, with D unclear. V was shortened by 8 bases and J by 5 bases, with 10 bases between the two germline ends. The CDR3 length is 12 residues. For the CDR3, the DNA is TGTGCCAGCTCCCTTGGGGATCAGCCCCAGCATTTT. As protein: CASSLGDQPQHF.

A remark on this clonotype: This could be a read error, since a much larger clone is one nucleotide away. The V and J genes are TRBV28 and TRBJ2-7; 11 positions match TRBD2. Germline values: CDR1 MDHEN, CDR2 SYDVKM. CDR3 length: 17 amino acids. Losses at the gene ends were 4 bases for V and 5 bases for J; bases not matched to a gene: 13. This CDR3 reads CASSSLTGTSGLHEQYF. CDR3 sequence (DNA): TGTGCCAGCAGTTCACTGACCGGGACTAGCGGTCTCCACGAGCAGTACTTC.

There are many counts of this clonotype. The chain uses TRBV3-1 and TRBJ1-6, with TRBD1 as a possible D gene (6 bases). Trimming removed 0 bases from V and 3 bases from J, with 9 bases in between. This CDR3 region has 16 residues. Germline V gene sequence: CDR1 LGHDT, CDR2 YNNKEL (reference sequence). The CDR3 DNA follows: TGTGCCAGCAGCCAAGAGGACAGACACTATAATTCACCCCTCCACTTT. It yields the protein CASSQEDRHYNSPLHF.

The rearrangement links TRBV20-1 to TRBJ2-3; TRBD2 matches 10 bases. CDR1 and CDR2 from the germline V gene are DFQATT and SNEGSKA (reference sequence). The CDR3 totals 16 residues. Trimming took 4 bases from V and 4 from J; bases not matched to a gene: 11. The CDR3, as DNA: TGCAGTGCTAAAGGACCTCTAGCGGGAGTCGCAGATACGCAGTATTTT. Translated: CSAKGPLAGVADTQYF.

The chain uses TRBV13 and TRBJ2-7, with 10 positions matching TRBD2. This CDR3 region has 13 residues. Germline CDR1 PRHDT, CDR2 FYEKMQ (reference sequence). V lost 4 bases, J lost 7 bases, and 4 bases stayed unmatched. Here the CDR3 DNA reads TGTGCCAGCAGCTCCCCGACTAGCGGGGAGCAGTACTTC. Protein: CASSSPTSGEQYF.

The chain links TRBV5-1 to TRBJ2-5; D unresolved. Trimming removed 0 bases at V and 4 bases at J, with 13 bases between. The germline V gene encodes CDR1 SGHRS and CDR2 YFSETQ. The length of the CDR3 is 15 residues. DNA of the CDR3: TGCGCCAGCAGCTTGGCCAAGGGCACGAGAGAGACCCAGTACTTC. It specifies CASSLAKGTRETQYF.

This clonotype was detected a few times. The genes are TRBV5-1 and TRBJ2-2; D gene ambiguous. This CDR3 has 14 residues. Trimming cost V 4 bases and J 7 bases, with 14 bases left between them. Germline values: CDR1 SGHRS, CDR2 YFSETQ. CDR3 in amino acids: CASSPVLTNGELFF. The CDR3 DNA sequence: TGCGCCAGCAGCCCGGTCTTAACCAACGGGGAGCTGTTTTTT.

This clonotype has ten or more counts. V usage is TRBV20-1 and J usage is TRBJ1-1; D is unclear. The length of the CDR3 is 18 residues. CDR1 is DFQATT, CDR2 SNEGSKA, per germline (reference sequence). The V end was cut by 0 bases, the J end by 2 bases, with 22 bases between. Written as DNA, the CDR3 is TGCAGTGCTAGAGATTTGGCCCTTGTTTCGGGTTTCAACACTGAAGCTTTCTTT. Residues: CSARDLALVSGFNTEAFF.

This clonotype appeared many times. This chain joins TRBV18 and TRBJ2-4; D is possibly TRBD1 (6 bases). This CDR3 comprises 14 residues. The ends were cut back, 4 bases at V and 8 bases at J, with 15 bases in the middle. Germline CDR1 and CDR2: KGHSH and LQKENI. The CDR3 DNA sequence: TGTGCCAGCTCACTCAGACAGGCCCGGGACATTCAGTACTTC. It yields the protein CASSLRQARDIQYF.

This clonotype was counted a few times. This chain links TRBV9 with TRBJ1-3; D is undetermined. The CDR3 has 15 residues. V lost 2 bases to trimming and J lost 0 bases, with 9 bases between them. Germline CDR1 and CDR2: SGDLS and YYNGEE. This CDR3 reads CASSVTSSSGNTIYF. CDR3 sequence (DNA): TGTGCCAGCAGCGTCACGTCTTCCTCTGGAAACACCATATATTTT. Filled out from reference TRBV9 and TRBJ1-3, the complete variable domain reads DSGVTQTPKHLITATGQRVTLRCSPRSGDLSVYWYQQSLDQGLQFLIQYYNGEERAKGNILERFSAQQFPDLHSELNLSSLELGDSALYFCASSVTSSSGNTIYFGEGSWLTVV.

This clonotype has a count of ten or more. The chain joins TRBV18 to TRBJ2-1; 10 bases fit TRBD2. Trimming cost V 4 bases and J 7 bases; bases outside gene matches: 4. The germline gives CDR1 KGHSH, CDR2 LQKENI. This CDR3 is 14 amino acids long. CDR3 protein: CASSRTSGANEQFF. The CDR3 coding sequence is TGTGCCAGCTCACGAACTAGCGGGGCGAATGAGCAGTTCTTC.

This clonotype was seen ten or more times. This chain uses TRBV30 with TRBJ2-1; 8 nucleotides align to TRBD2. CDR3 length: 12 amino acids. Per germline, CDR1 GTSNPN and CDR2 SVGIG (reference sequence). Losses at the gene ends were 8 bases for V and 0 bases for J; bases not matched to a gene: 0. CDR3 bases: TGTGCCGGGACTAGCTCCTACAATGAGCAGTTCTTC. This codes for CAGTSSYNEQFF.

By share of the sample, this clonotype is medium-sized. The chain uses TRBV5-1 and TRBJ2-1; 8 nucleotides line up with TRBD1. The CDR3 contains 15 residues. With 2 bases clipped from V and 9 bases from J, the junction kept 10 bases outside the gene matches. Germline CDR1 and CDR2: SGHRS and YFSETQ. The DNA of the CDR3 is TGCGCCAGCAGCTTAACAAACAGGGGGTCTATTGAGCAGTTCTTC. Residues: CASSLTNRGSIEQFF.

As for this clonotype: A read error may account for a junction end that differs from germline. The V and J genes are TRBV7-2 and TRBJ1-5; D not resolved. This CDR3 has 12 residues. CDR1 SGHTA and CDR2 FQGNSA come from the germline V gene. CDR3 protein: CASSSFNQPRHF. The CDR3 DNA reads as TGTGCCAGCAGCAGTTTTAATCAGCCCCGGCATTTT.

This clonotype was counted between two and nine times. The chain carries TRBV28 and TRBJ1-5; no reliable D call. Germline-derived CDR1 and CDR2 are MDHEN and SYDVKM. This CDR3 region has 14 residues. V shed 3 bases and J shed 6 bases, with 12 bases lying between them. Here the CDR3 reads CASSLPGSPQPQHF. CDR3 nucleotide sequence: TGTGCCAGCAGTTTGCCGGGCTCTCCTCAGCCCCAGCATTTT.

This clonotype was seen repeatedly, ten times or more. The rearrangement joins TRBV3-1 to TRBJ2-3, with D perhaps matching TRBD1 or TRBD2 (5 bases each). This CDR3 is built from 15 residues. Trimming took 2 bases from V and 2 from J, leaving 11 bases between them. The V gene's germline CDR1 is LGHDT and CDR2 YNNKEL (reference sequence). The CDR3 loop reads CASSQWGRFTDTQYF. The CDR3 DNA is TGTGCCAGCAGCCAATGGGGACGGTTCACAGATACGCAGTATTTT.

J is TRBJ1-2 and V is TRBV4-1; 7 bases are a match to TRBD1. Trimming took 0 bases from V and 1 from J; bases not matched to a gene: 8. Germline loops: CDR1 MGHRA, CDR2 YSYEKL. The CDR3 extends over 17 amino acids. The CDR3 is CASSQERQGAGNYGYTF. The CDR3 nucleotides are TGCGCCAGCAGCCAAGAGAGACAGGGCGCCGGTAACTATGGCTACACCTTC.

This clonotype showed up just a few times. The gene calls are TRBV20-1 and TRBJ2-1; 8 bases map to TRBD2. The germline V gene has CDR1 DFQATT and CDR2 SNEGSKA (reference sequence). The length of the CDR3 is 16 residues. V lost 2 bases and J lost 4; bases outside the gene matches: 10. CDR3 nucleotide sequence: TGCAGTGCTAGAATACCGACTAGCGCTAGATACAATGAGCAGTTCTTC. Translating it yields CSARIPTSARYNEQFF.

At least ten counts were recorded for this clonotype. The rearrangement uses TRBV28 and TRBJ2-7; 14 bases map to TRBD2. V trimming: 0 bases; J trimming: 0 bases; junction bases outside the gene matches: 1. There are 17 residues in the CDR3. The germline CDR1 and CDR2 sequences are MDHEN and SYDVKM. CDR3 loop: CASSLWGTSGSSYEQYF. The DNA of the CDR3 is TGTGCCAGCAGTTTATGGGGGACTAGCGGGAGCTCCTACGAGCAGTACTTC.